The 15 T cell receptor beta chains in this list originate from one sample, sequenced in a study of human T cells and chemical hapten exposure. From the RACE reads, TCRdb called clonotypes with MiXCR, one entry per CDR3 protein. The sample has about 130,000 distinct CDR3 sequences; about 8.2% are singletons. The time point: healthy volunteer bleed at 2 weeks. Researchers extracted total RNA from unfractionated whole blood. The specimen was whole blood. All receptors derive from a male donor in good health. Some clones in this sample may be carry-over from other donors' samples.

The CDR3 sequence: CASRLTGLGQPQHF. CDR3 sequence (DNA): TGTGCCAGCCGATTGACAGGGTTAGGTCAGCCCCAGCATTTT. This rearrangement joins TRBV12-3 or TRBV12-4 to TRBJ1-5, with 7 bases identical to TRBD1. V lost 8 bases to trimming and J lost 6 bases; unmatched junction nucleotides: 10. This CDR3 has 14 amino acids.

The chain employs TRBV4-1 and TRBJ2-7, with D perhaps TRBD1 (6 bases). The ends were cut back, 1 base at V and 4 bases at J, with 14 bases in the middle. The CDR3 is 15 amino acids. Germline V gives CDR1 MGHRA, CDR2 YSYEKL. The CDR3 is CASSQGHAGDYEQYF. CDR3 in DNA: TGCGCCAGCAGCCAAGGACACGCAGGGGATTACGAGCAGTACTTC.

This clonotype was seen only a few times. Written as DNA, the CDR3 is TGCGCCAGCAGCCCCACCGGGACAGCCACTGAAGCTTTCTTT. Protein: CASSPTGTATEAFF. The chain links TRBV5-1 to TRBJ1-1; 7 positions agree with TRBD1. V shed 4 bases, J shed 4 bases, and the junction held 7 bases outside the gene matches. Germline V gene lookup returns CDR1 SGHRS and CDR2 YFSETQ. This CDR3 has 14 residues.

This clonotype was counted many times. CDR3 loop: CASSVEGGPRNTEAFF. The CDR3 DNA sequence: TGTGCCAGCAGTGTAGAAGGGGGCCCCAGGAACACTGAAGCTTTCTTT. V is TRBV6-1 and J is TRBJ1-1, with 7 bases lining up with TRBD1. The CDR3 length is 16 residues. Per germline, CDR1 MNHNS and CDR2 SASEGT. With 4 bases clipped from V and 1 base from J, the junction kept 9 bases outside the gene matches.

This clonotype was observed a few times. The genes are TRBV14 and TRBJ2-1; 14 nucleotides agree with TRBD2. Losses at the gene ends were 4 bases for V and 10 bases for J; bases not matched to a gene: 9. The CDR3 sequence is 16 residues long. CDR1 and CDR2 from the germline V gene are SGHDN and FVKESK. The CDR3 spells CASSPGLAGGYWEQFF. In DNA form, the CDR3 reads TGTGCCAGCAGCCCCGGACTAGCGGGAGGATACTGGGAGCAGTTCTTC.

This clonotype was counted between two and nine times. The rearrangement uses TRBV20-1 and TRBJ2-5, with 11 bases identical to TRBD2. CDR1 and CDR2 (germline): DFQATT, SNEGSKA (reference sequence). The V gene end was trimmed by 6 bases and the J gene end by 2 bases; junction bases not matched to a gene: 5. CDR3 length: 14 residues. CDR3 loop: CSATSGREQETQYF. The CDR3 DNA is TGCAGTGCAACTAGCGGGAGAGAACAAGAGACCCAGTACTTC.

The V gene is TRBV5-4, the J gene TRBJ2-5; 10 positions match TRBD2. V trimming: 1 base; J trimming: 1 base; junction bases outside the gene matches: 4. The CDR3 sequence is 16 residues long. Per germline, CDR1 SGHNT and CDR2 YYREEE (reference sequence). The CDR3 is CASSLYLAGAQETQYF. CDR3 nucleotides: TGTGCCAGCAGCTTGTATCTAGCGGGGGCCCAAGAGACCCAGTACTTC. The variable domain in full, with the rest retrieved from reference TRBV5-4 and TRBJ2-5, is ETGVTQSPTHLIKTRGQQVTLRCSSQSGHNTVSWYQQALGQGPQFIFQYYREEENGRGNFPPRFSGLQFPNYSSELNVNALELDDSALYLCASSLYLAGAQETQYFGPGTRLLVL.

Ten or more counts support this clonotype. The chain carries TRBV20-1 and TRBJ1-6, with 7 bases lining up with TRBD1. V lost 6 bases and J lost 9; bases outside the gene matches: 11. Germline CDR1 is DFQATT and CDR2 is SNEGSKA (reference sequence). The CDR3 extends over 14 amino acids. Here the CDR3 reads CSARGQEESSPLHF. CDR3 DNA sequence: TGCAGTGCACGCGGACAGGAGGAAAGTTCACCCCTCCACTTT.

This clonotype was detected ten times or more. V is TRBV11-2 and J is TRBJ2-3; the D gene is possibly TRBD2 (7 bases). With the DNA end fitting TRBJ2-5 better, the J assignment may be wrong. Germline V CDR1 and CDR2: SGHAT, FQNNGV. This CDR3 spans 13 amino acids. The CDR3 DNA is TGTGCCAGCAGCTTAGCAGGGGAGGGGACCCAGTACTTC. Its translation is CASSLAGEGTQYF.

J is TRBJ1-2 and V is TRBV18; D is unclear. V dropped 4 bases and J dropped 3 bases, with 9 bases sitting between them. Germline-derived CDR1 and CDR2 are KGHSH and LQKENI. The length of the CDR3 is 13 residues. The CDR3 bases are TGTGCCAGCTCACTAGACCGGGACTATGGCTACACCTTC. Protein sequence: CASSLDRDYGYTF.

This clonotype came up a few times. The V gene is TRBV5-1, the J gene TRBJ2-1; 14 positions agree with TRBD2. The ends lost 3 bases at V and 12 bases at J; junction bases unmatched: 11. Germline V gene lookup returns CDR1 SGHRS and CDR2 YFSETQ. The CDR3 covers 16 residues. Here the CDR3 DNA reads TGCGCCAGCAGCTCAGCTGGGACTAGCGGGAGTCTGGGGCAGTTCTTC. This codes for CASSSAGTSGSLGQFF. Full variable domain (remainder filled in from reference TRBV5-1 and TRBJ2-1): KAGVTQTPRYLIKTRGQQVTLSCSPISGHRSVSWYQQTPGQGLQFLFEYFSETQRNKGNFPGRFSGRQFSNSRSEMNVSTLELGDSALYLCASSSAGTSGSLGQFFGPGTRLTVL.

The chain is built from TRBV12-5 and TRBJ2-3, with D possibly being TRBD1 (5 bases). The CDR3 runs 11 residues. The germline V gene encodes CDR1 LGHNT and CDR2 FRNRAP. Trimming took 7 bases from V and 6 from J, leaving 8 bases between them. The chain's CDR3 is CASASGDTQYF. The CDR3 DNA follows: TGTGCTAGTGCCTCAGGGGATACGCAGTATTTT.

The chain couples TRBV11-1 to TRBJ2-3; TRBD2 matches 8 bases. V shed 4 bases, J shed 3 bases, and the junction held 6 bases outside the gene matches. Germline V lookup: CDR1 SGHAT, CDR2 FQDESV (reference sequence). The CDR3 is 15 residues long. The DNA for the CDR3 is TGTGCCAGCAGCTCCTACACGGGGGGGACAGATACGCAGTATTTT. Amino acids: CASSSYTGGTDTQYF.

This clonotype was detected ten times or more. The chain couples TRBV28 to TRBJ2-5, with D perhaps TRBD1 (6 bases). CDR1 and CDR2 (germline): MDHEN, SYDVKM. The CDR3 extends over 14 amino acids. The V end lost 5 bases, the J end lost 5 bases, and 15 bases lay between the germline ends. CDR3 sequence: CASSTTGTGETQYF. The CDR3 bases are TGTGCCAGCAGTACCACAGGGACCGGCGAGACCCAGTACTTC.

The chain is built from TRBV7-2 and TRBJ2-7, with TRBD2 identical over 8 bases. Per germline, CDR1 SGHTA and CDR2 FQGNSA. The V and J ends lost 5 bases and 3 bases, in that order; junction bases with no gene match: 12. The CDR3 has 16 amino acids. DNA of the CDR3: TGTGCCAGCAGCCCGACGTCGGGGGGGGGCCTCTACGAGCAGTACTTC. It yields the protein CASSPTSGGGLYEQYF. Combining the CDR3 with reference TRBV7-2 and TRBJ2-7 gives the whole variable domain GAGVSQSPSNKVTEKGKDVELRCDPISGHTALYWYRQSLGQGLEFLIYFQGNSAPDKSGLPSDRFSAERTGGSVSTLTIQRTQQEDSAVYLCASSPTSGGGLYEQYFGPGTRLTVT.